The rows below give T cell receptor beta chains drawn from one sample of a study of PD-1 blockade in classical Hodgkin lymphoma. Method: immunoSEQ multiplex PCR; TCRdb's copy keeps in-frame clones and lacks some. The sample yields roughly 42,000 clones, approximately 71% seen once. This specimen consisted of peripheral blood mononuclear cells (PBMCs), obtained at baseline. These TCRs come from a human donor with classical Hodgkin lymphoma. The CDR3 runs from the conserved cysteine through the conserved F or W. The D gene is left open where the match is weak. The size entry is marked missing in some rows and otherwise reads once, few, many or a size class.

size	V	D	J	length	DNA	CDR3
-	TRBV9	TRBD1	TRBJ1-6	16	TGTGCCAGCAGCGAAGGGACAGGGGCAAGCAATTCACCCCTCCACTTT	CASSEGTGASNSPLHF
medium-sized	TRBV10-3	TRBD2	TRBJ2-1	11	TGTGCCTCGGGGGGTTACAATGAGCAGTTCTTC	CASGGYNEQFF
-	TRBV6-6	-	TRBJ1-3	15	TGTGCCAGCAGTTTCCTGGAGGGTTCTGGAAACACCATATATTTT	CASSFLEGSGNTIYF
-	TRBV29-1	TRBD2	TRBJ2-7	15	TGCAGCGTTGGGCCAGTGACTAGCGGGAGAAATGTGCAGTACTTC	CSVGPVTSGRNVQYF
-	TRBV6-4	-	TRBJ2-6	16	TGTGCCAGCAGTGTACGGGGGGCCGGCGGGGCCAACGTCCTGACTTTC	CASSVRGAGGANVLTF
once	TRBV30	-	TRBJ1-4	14	TGTGCCTGGAGTAGTAGGGTTGGTAATGAAAAACTGTTTTTT	CAWSSRVGNEKLFF
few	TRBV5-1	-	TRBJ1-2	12	TGCGCCAGCAGCCCCTTAGGGTATGGCTACACCTTC	CASSPLGYGYTF
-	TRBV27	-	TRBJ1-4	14	TGTGCCAGCAGTTCACCGAATCGGGGAGAAAAACTGTTTTTT	CASSSPNRGEKLFF
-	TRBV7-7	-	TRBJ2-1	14	TGTGCTAGCAGCCCCTCTAAGGCACGCAATGAGCAGTTCTTC	CASSPSKARNEQFF
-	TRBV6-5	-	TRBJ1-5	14	TGTGCCAGCAGTAAACAGGGAGGGCATCAGCCCCAGCATTTT	CASSKQGGHQPQHF
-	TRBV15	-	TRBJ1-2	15	TGTGCCACCAGCAGTCCCCAGGGAACGAACTATGGCTACACCTTC	CATSSPQGTNYGYTF
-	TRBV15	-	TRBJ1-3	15	TGTGCCACCAGCAGGGACCCCGGGGCTGGAAACACCATATATTTT	CATSRDPGAGNTIYF
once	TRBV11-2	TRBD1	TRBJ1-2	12	TGTGCCAGCAGACCTTCAGGGGGCCCAACCACCTTC	CASRPSGGPTTF
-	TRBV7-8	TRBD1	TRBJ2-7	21	TGTGCCAGCAGCCCGCTGGGGACAGGGGGAGCTTGGGGCGGGATCGCCTACGAGCAGTACTTC	CASSPLGTGGAWGGIAYEQYF
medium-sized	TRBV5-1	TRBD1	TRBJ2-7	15	TGCGCCAGCAGCCCCAAGACAGGGTCTTTGAGCGAGCAGTACTTC	CASSPKTGSLSEQYF
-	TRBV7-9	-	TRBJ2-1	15	TGTGCCAGCAGCAACACCTTTACAGGGAACAATGAGCAGTTCTTC	CASSNTFTGNNEQFF
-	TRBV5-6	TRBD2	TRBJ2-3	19	TGTGCCAGCAGCTCTCCTAGACTAGCGGGAGTACTTAGCACAGATACGCAGTATTTT	CASSSPRLAGVLSTDTQYF
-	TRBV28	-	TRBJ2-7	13	TGTGCCAGCAGAGAGGGACCATCCTACGAGCAGTACTTC	CASREGPSYEQYF
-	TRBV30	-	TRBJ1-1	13	TGTGCCTGGAGTGTTTTGGGGTACACTGAAGCTTTCTTT	CAWSVLGYTEAFF
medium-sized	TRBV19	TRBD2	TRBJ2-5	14	TGTGCCAGTAGGCCTAGCGGGACAGTGGAGACCCAGTACTTC	CASRPSGTVETQYF
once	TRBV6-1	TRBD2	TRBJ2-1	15	TGTGCCAGCAGTGAACGGACTAGCGGTAACAATGAGCAGTTCTTC	CASSERTSGNNEQFF
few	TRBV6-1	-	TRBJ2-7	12	TGTGCCAGTGACGAGAGCTCCTACGAGCAGTACTTC	CASDESSYEQYF
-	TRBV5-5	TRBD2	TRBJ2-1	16	TGTGCCAGCAGCTTGGTTAGCGGGGCTTCCTACAATGAGCAGTTCTTC	CASSLVSGASYNEQFF
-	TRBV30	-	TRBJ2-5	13	TGTGCCTGGAGTAAGGACATACAAGAGACCCAGTACTTC	CAWSKDIQETQYF
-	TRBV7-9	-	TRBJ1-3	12	TGTGCCAGCAGCGGTCAAGGAAACACCATATATTTT	CASSGQGNTIYF
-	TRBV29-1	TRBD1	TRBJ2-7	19	TGCAGCGTCCCCGGGACAGGGGTTCTAAGCGGAGGAGCGGGGGTCGAGCAGTACTTC	CSVPGTGVLSGGAGVEQYF
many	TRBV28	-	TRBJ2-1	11	TGTGCCAGCAGTTTTAGCGATGAGCAGTTCTTC	CASSFSDEQFF
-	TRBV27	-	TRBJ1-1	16	TGTGCCAGCAGTCCCCAGGGAACTGGGGCGAGCCCTGAAGCTTTCTTT	CASSPQGTGASPEAFF
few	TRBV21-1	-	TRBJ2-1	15	TGTGCCAGCAGCAAAGCGGGGCTAGCACACAATGAGCAGTTCTTC	CASSKAGLAHNEQFF
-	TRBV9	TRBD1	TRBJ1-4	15	TGTGCCAGCAGCGGCGAACAGGGGAGGAATGAAAAACTGTTTTTT	CASSGEQGRNEKLFF
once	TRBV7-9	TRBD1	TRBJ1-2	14	TGTGCCAGCAGCCCCGGGACAGGAGTCTATGGCTACACCTTC	CASSPGTGVYGYTF
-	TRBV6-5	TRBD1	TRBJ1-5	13	TGTGCCAGCAGTGGGGACAGGGGCCAGCCCCAGCATTTT	CASSGDRGQPQHF
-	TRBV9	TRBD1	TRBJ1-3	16	TGTGCCAGCAGCGTAGGGGACAGGAGCTCTGGAAACACCATATATTTT	CASSVGDRSSGNTIYF
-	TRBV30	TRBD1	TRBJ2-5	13	TGTGCCTGGAGGACCGGGACAGGAGAGACCCAGTACTTC	CAWRTGTGETQYF
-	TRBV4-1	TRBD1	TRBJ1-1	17	TGCGCCAGCAGCCAAACACCGGGACAGGCCATGAACACTGAAGCTTTCTTT	CASSQTPGQAMNTEAFF
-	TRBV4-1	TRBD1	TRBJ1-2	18	TGCGCCAGCAGCCAAGGTCCGGGACAGGCGATAATCCTCTATGGCTACACCTTC	CASSQGPGQAIILYGYTF
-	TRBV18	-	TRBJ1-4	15	TGTGCCAGCTCACCACGCGTGGGTAATAATGAAAAACTGTTTTTT	CASSPRVGNNEKLFF
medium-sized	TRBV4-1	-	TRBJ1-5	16	TGCGCCAGCAGCCAACAGGGGCCCCAAGCGAATCAGCCCCAGCATTTT	CASSQQGPQANQPQHF
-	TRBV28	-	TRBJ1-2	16	TGTGCCAGCAGTTTCCCCCCCACCACAGGGTTCTATGGCTACACCTTC	CASSFPPTTGFYGYTF
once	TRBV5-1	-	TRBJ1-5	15	TGCGCCAGCAGCTTGGTGCCAGATAGCAATCAGCCCCAGCATTTT	CASSLVPDSNQPQHF
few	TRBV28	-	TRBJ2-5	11	TGTGCCAGCAGTTTTGTGGAGACCCAGTACTTC	CASSFVETQYF
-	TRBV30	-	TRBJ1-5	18	TGTGCCTGGAGTGTACCCAGGAGGGGCGTCAGGAGCAATCAGCCCCAGCATTTT	CAWSVPRRGVRSNQPQHF
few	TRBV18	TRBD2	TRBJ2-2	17	TGTGCCAGCTCACCCGTAGGACTAGCGGGAGCCACCGGGGAGCTGTTTTTT	CASSPVGLAGATGELFF
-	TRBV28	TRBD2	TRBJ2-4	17	TGTGCCAGCAGTTTATGGGGGGGGAATATAGCCAAAAACATTCAGTACTTC	CASSLWGGNIAKNIQYF
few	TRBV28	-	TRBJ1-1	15	TGTGCCAGCAGTTTGGGGAAAGGGGAGGACACTGAAGCTTTCTTT	CASSLGKGEDTEAFF
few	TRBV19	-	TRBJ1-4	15	TGTGCCAGTAGTCAACAGGGTGGTGTGAGTGAAAAACTGTTTTTT	CASSQQGGVSEKLFF
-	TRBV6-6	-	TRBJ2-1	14	TGTGCCAGCAGTCCTTACAGGGTGTACAATGAGCAGTTCTTC	CASSPYRVYNEQFF
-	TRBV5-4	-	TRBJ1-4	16	TGTGCCAGCAGCTGGGGCTCAGGGGCAACTAATGAAAAACTGTTTTTT	CASSWGSGATNEKLFF
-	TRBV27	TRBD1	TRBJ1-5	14	TGTGCCAGCAGCAATGACAGGGGGAATCAGCCCCAGCATTTT	CASSNDRGNQPQHF
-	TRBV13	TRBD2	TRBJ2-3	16	TGTGCCAGCAGCTCCGGGACTAGCGGGGAAACAGATACGCAGTATTTT	CASSSGTSGETDTQYF
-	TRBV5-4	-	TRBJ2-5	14	TGTGCCAGCAGCTTGGGGACAGTTACGGAGACCCAGTACTTC	CASSLGTVTETQYF
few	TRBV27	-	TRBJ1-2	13	TGTGCCAGCAGCCAGGGAACGACCTATGGCTACACCTTC	CASSQGTTYGYTF
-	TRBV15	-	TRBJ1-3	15	TGTGCCACCAGCAGAGATCGGGGGTCTGGAAACACCATATATTTT	CATSRDRGSGNTIYF
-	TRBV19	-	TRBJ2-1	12	TGTGCCAGTAGTTTCTGGGAGGCTGAGCAGTTCTTC	CASSFWEAEQFF